A single T cell receptor (beta chain) is shown here with its context. The investigators split CD4+ cells into a CD45RA+ naive subset and a CD45RA-negative memory subset. In the original processing: Filtering differed, since immunoSEQ gave only junction sequences and no quality scores. Assay: immunoSEQ multiplex PCR; the TCRdb copy retains only in-frame clones and omits some. V, J and clone size derive from that table, while D and trimming were established from the DNA sequence. This table has around 980,000 clones, 75% to 80% appearing once. This record comes from a study of shared clonotypes between healthy human individuals. With 3 bases clipped from V and 7 bases from J, the junction kept 7 bases outside the gene matches. Germline lookup yields CDR1 KGHSH and CDR2 LQKENI. The CDR3 length is 14 residues.

Input material: memory CD4+ T cells from PBMCs. Subset in this sample: CD45RA-negative fraction. The sequence was obtained from a man younger than 35 in good health. Some clones in this sample may be carry-over from other donors' samples. The chain recombines TRBV18 with TRBJ2-5, with 8 nucleotides matching TRBD2. CDR3 sequence (DNA): TGTGCCAGCTCACCCGGACTAGCTGAGGGGACCCAGTACTTC. This gives the protein CASSPGLAEGTQYF.